Presented here are 29 T cell receptor beta chains from one specimen sequenced in a study of blood T cell repertoires in COVID-19. Clones were sequenced by immunoSEQ multiplex PCR, and TCRdb holds only the in-frame ones, with some missing. This sample yields fewer than 450,000 clones, of which about 91% are seen a single time; over 9.5% belongs to the top ten. Material for sequencing was peripheral blood. These receptors came from a woman aged 45-60 years with COVID-19, enrolled during active disease.

The rearrangement links TRBV28 to TRBJ1-1; 7 nucleotides align to TRBD1. CDR3 size: 13 residues. Losses at the gene ends were 10 bases for V and 2 bases for J; bases not matched to a gene: 7. Germline V lookup: CDR1 MDHEN, CDR2 SYDVKM. The chain's CDR3 is CATWDRLNTEAFF. CDR3 coding DNA: TGTGCCACCTGGGACAGACTTAACACTGAAGCTTTCTTT.

The chain recombines TRBV27 with TRBJ1-2; possible D gene TRBD1, 6 bases. The length of the CDR3 is 15 residues. V lost 3 bases to trimming and J lost 0 bases, with 11 bases between them. From germline, CDR1 is MNHEY and CDR2 SMNVEV (reference sequence). As DNA, the CDR3 is TGTGCCAGCAGTTTCGCCGGACAGACTAACTATGGCTACACCTTC. Its protein product is CASSFAGQTNYGYTF.

V is TRBV5-6 and J is TRBJ2-5; D remains unclear. Trimming left V 1 base short and J 0 bases short, with 4 bases between. Germline V CDR1 and CDR2: SGHDT, YYEEEE. CDR3 length equals 13 residues. The CDR3 sequence: CASSLTDQETQYF. CDR3 nucleotide sequence: TGTGCCAGCAGCTTGACAGACCAAGAGACCCAGTACTTC.

The V and J genes are TRBV3-1 (or the pseudogene TRBV3-2) and TRBJ2-6; 9 positions agree with TRBD1. The V gene end was trimmed by 3 bases and the J gene end by 4 bases; junction bases not matched to a gene: 13. The length of the CDR3 is 19 residues. CDR1 and CDR2 (germline): LGHDT, YNNKEL (reference sequence). CDR3 amino acids: CASSQLATTGGYGANVLTF. Written as DNA, the CDR3 is TGTGCCAGCAGCCAGCTCGCAACTACAGGGGGCTACGGGGCCAACGTCCTGACTTTC.

This clone was found once. V and J are TRBV6-5 and TRBJ1-4; D is uncertain. This CDR3 contains 13 residues. The V end was cut by 5 bases, the J end by 8 bases, with 12 bases between. Germline CDR1 is MNHEY and CDR2 is SVGAGI. The CDR3 loop is CASSLWGEEKLFF. CDR3 nucleotides: TGTGCCAGCAGTCTTTGGGGAGAGGAAAAACTGTTTTTT.

The chain recombines TRBV5-1 with TRBJ2-1, with 13 bases that match TRBD2. The germline gives CDR1 SGHRS, CDR2 YFSETQ. The CDR3 is made up of 16 amino acids. V lost 0 bases and J lost 6; bases outside the gene matches: 3. The CDR3 reads CASSLVGTSGVNEQFF. DNA for the CDR3: TGCGCCAGCAGCTTGGTTGGGACTAGCGGGGTCAATGAGCAGTTCTTC.

The rearrangement uses TRBV2 and TRBJ1-2; possibly TRBD1 for D (5 bases). Germline V CDR1 and CDR2: SNHLY, FYNNEI. Trimming shortened V by 5 bases and J by 3 bases, and 10 bases separated the two germline ends. The length of the CDR3 is 13 residues. CDR3 loop: CASSTGEHYGYTF. In nucleotides, the CDR3 is TGTGCCAGCAGTACAGGAGAACACTATGGCTACACCTTC.

This rearrangement joins TRBV11-2 to TRBJ2-1; TRBD2 matches 8 bases. In germline, CDR1 is SGHAT, CDR2 FQNNGV. J was trimmed by 4 bases and V by 5 bases; bases with no gene match: 4. This CDR3 has 14 amino acids. The CDR3 loop is CASSRPGGYNEQFF. The CDR3 DNA follows: TGTGCCAGCAGCCGCCCGGGGGGGTACAATGAGCAGTTCTTC. Together with reference TRBV11-2 and TRBJ2-1, the CDR3 gives the full variable domain: EAGVAQSPRYKIIEKRQSVAFWCNPISGHATLYWYQQILGQGPKLLIQFQNNGVVDDSQLPKDRFSAERLKGVDSTLKIQPAKLEDSAVYLCASSRPGGYNEQFFGPGTRLTVL.

The chain combines TRBV30 with TRBJ2-7, with unresolved D. CDR3 length: 14 residues. Germline-derived CDR1 and CDR2 are GTSNPN and SVGIG (reference sequence). V gave up 0 bases and J gave up 0 bases, with 9 bases separating them. The CDR3 sequence: CAWSVRAGSYEQYF. The CDR3 DNA reads TGTGCCTGGAGTGTACGCGCAGGCTCCTACGAGCAGTACTTC.

This chain links TRBV7-9 with TRBJ2-2; 8 bases are shared with TRBD1. Germline trimming cut 4 bases from V and 7 bases from J; bases unmatched to any gene: 8. Germline CDR1 and CDR2: SEHNR and FQNEAQ (reference sequence). The length of the CDR3 is 15 residues. The CDR3 is CASSSRQGAVGELFF. The CDR3 DNA is TGTGCCAGCAGCTCAAGGCAGGGGGCTGTCGGGGAGCTGTTTTTT. The variable domain in full, completed from reference TRBV7-9 and TRBJ2-2, reads DTGVSQNPRHKITKRGQNVTFRCDPISEHNRLYWYRQTLGQGPEFLTYFQNEAQLEKSRLLSDRFSAERPKGSFSTLEIQRTEQGDSAMYLCASSSRQGAVGELFFGEGSRLTVL.

This clone has just one count. The rearrangement joins TRBV7-9 to TRBJ1-4, with D perhaps matching TRBD1 (5 bases). The V gene lost 2 bases and the J gene lost 5 bases, with 18 bases spanning the gap. CDR1 and CDR2 from the germline V gene are SEHNR and FQNEAQ (reference sequence). The CDR3 is 17 residues long. The CDR3: CASSLRRGDRRNEKLFF. The DNA of the CDR3 is TGTGCCAGCAGCTTAAGGAGGGGCGACAGAAGAAATGAAAAACTGTTTTTT.

The V and J genes are TRBV5-1 and TRBJ2-4; 8 bases are a match to TRBD1. The V and J ends lost 5 bases and 15 bases, in that order; junction bases with no gene match: 10. Germline V gives CDR1 SGHRS, CDR2 YFSETQ. There are 12 residues in the CDR3. The CDR3 sequence is CASSPVQGAWYF. The CDR3 DNA sequence: TGCGCCAGCAGTCCTGTCCAGGGGGCCTGGTACTTC.

The chain is built from TRBV28 and TRBJ2-3; tentative D call: TRBD1 (5 bases). V gave up 5 bases and J gave up 0 bases, with 15 bases separating them. CDR1 and CDR2 from the germline V gene are MDHEN and SYDVKM. This CDR3 contains 16 residues. The CDR3 spells CASSLLWGLSTDTQYF. CDR3 bases: TGTGCCAGCAGTCTCCTATGGGGCTTAAGCACAGATACGCAGTATTTT.

This chain connects TRBV7-9 to TRBJ1-2; a weak D match, TRBD1 (5 bases). Germline V gene lookup returns CDR1 SEHNR and CDR2 FQNEAQ (reference sequence). V lost 4 bases and J lost 4, with 22 bases in between. This CDR3 contains 17 residues. CDR3 nucleotides: TGTGCCAGCAGCTCACGGCAGAAGCAGACGGGGGGCTATGGCTACACCTTC. It encodes CASSSRQKQTGGYGYTF.

The chain combines TRBV28 with TRBJ1-4; tentatively, D is TRBD1 (6 bases). V lost 2 bases to trimming and J lost 7 bases, with 17 bases between them. The CDR3 consists of 16 residues. CDR1 is MDHEN and CDR2 is SYDVKM in the germline V gene. Here the CDR3 DNA reads TGTGCCAGCAGTTTAAGGACAGTTTCGGGGACTGAAAAACTGTTTTTT. This sequence encodes CASSLRTVSGTEKLFF.

V usage is TRBV2 and J usage is TRBJ1-5; 8 bases line up with TRBD1. CDR3 length: 15 residues. Unmatched junction bases numbered 6, after V lost 4 bases and J lost 4 bases. From germline, CDR1 is SNHLY and CDR2 FYNNEI. For the CDR3, the DNA is TGTGCCAGCAGTGTAAGGTGGACAGGGAATCAGCCCCAGCATTTT. This codes for CASSVRWTGNQPQHF.

This chain uses TRBV27 with TRBJ2-1; 9 bases fit TRBD1. Germline-derived CDR1 and CDR2 are MNHEY and SMNVEV (reference sequence). The trim removed 6 bases at V and 9 bases at J, leaving 12 bases unmatched. The CDR3 runs to 15 residues. The CDR3 sequence is CASSPNGQGPLEQFF. CDR3 bases: TGTGCCAGCAGCCCCAACGGACAGGGGCCCCTTGAGCAGTTCTTC.

The chain has TRBV5-1 and TRBJ1-1; possibly TRBD1 for D (5 bases). Per germline, CDR1 SGHRS and CDR2 YFSETQ. The V end lost 4 bases, the J end lost 1 base, and 14 bases lay between the germline ends. This CDR3 contains 15 residues. The chain's CDR3 is CASSPTQGGNTEAFF. Here the CDR3 DNA reads TGCGCCAGCAGCCCTACCCAGGGAGGGAACACTGAAGCTTTCTTT.

The chain has TRBV2 and TRBJ2-5; possibly TRBD1 for D (6 bases). In germline, CDR1 is SNHLY, CDR2 FYNNEI. The CDR3 runs 15 residues. The V end lost 3 bases, the J end lost 6 bases, and 17 bases lay between the germline ends. The CDR3 here is CASSDGQRPYQTQYF. CDR3 DNA: TGTGCCAGCAGTGACGGACAGAGACCTTACCAGACCCAGTACTTC.

The J gene is TRBJ2-7, the V gene TRBV6-1, with TRBD2 as a possible D gene (6 bases). The V and J ends lost 1 base and 7 bases respectively, with 14 bases between them. This CDR3 comprises 14 residues. CDR1 MNHNS and CDR2 SASEGT come from the germline V gene. CDR3 in amino acids: CASSEGAVGGEQYF. For the CDR3, the DNA is TGTGCCAGCAGTGAAGGGGCAGTCGGAGGGGAGCAGTACTTC.

The chain joins TRBV30 to TRBJ1-2; D not certain. Germline V gives CDR1 GTSNPN, CDR2 SVGIG (reference sequence). Trimming stripped 0 bases from V and 2 bases from J, with 7 bases between. CDR3 length: 13 residues. The CDR3: CAWSVQWNYGYTF. The CDR3 DNA reads TGTGCCTGGAGTGTACAGTGGAACTATGGCTACACCTTC.

Concerning this clone itself: The sample contains more than one DNA sequence encoding this CDR3. This chain connects TRBV11-2 to TRBJ2-7, with D maybe TRBD1 (6 bases). CDR3 length: 13 residues. Trimming took off 5 bases at V and 1 base at J, with 9 bases between the two ends. The germline gives CDR1 SGHAT, CDR2 FQNNGV. The CDR3 DNA sequence: TGTGCCAGCAGCCCCGGGACATCCTACGAGCAGTACTTC. This encodes CASSPGTSYEQYF.

There are a few counts of this clone. The V call is TRBV7-2, the J call TRBJ1-1, with D possibly being TRBD1 (5 bases). Trimming removed 4 bases at V and 1 base at J, with 10 bases between. This CDR3 contains 14 residues. CDR1 is SGHTA and CDR2 is FQGNSA in the germline V gene. CDR3 DNA: TGTGCCAGCAGCTCGGACATTGAGAACACTGAAGCTTTCTTT. It is translated as CASSSDIENTEAFF.

V and J are TRBV12-3 or TRBV12-4 and TRBJ1-1; 9 bases align to TRBD1. This CDR3 is built from 12 residues. V lost 8 bases, J lost 3 bases, and 1 base stayed unmatched. CDR3 region: CASGDRDTEAFF. CDR3 nucleotide sequence: TGTGCCAGCGGGGACAGGGACACTGAAGCTTTCTTT.

Remarks on this clone: The sample holds other DNA sequences that translate to the same CDR3. The chain links TRBV7-9 to TRBJ2-3; 7 bases align to TRBD1. The CDR3 is 14 residues long. CDR1 and CDR2 (germline): SEHNR, FQNEAQ (reference sequence). After removal of 1 base from V and 4 bases from J, the junction contained 2 bases not matched to a gene. CDR3 nucleotide sequence: TGTGCCAGCAGCTTAGGGCAGGGGGCAGATACGCAGTATTTT. It is translated as CASSLGQGADTQYF.

The chain employs TRBV12-3 or TRBV12-4 and TRBJ1-5, with TRBD1 identical over 8 bases. The CDR3 spans 13 residues. J gave up 7 bases and V 10 bases, and 9 bases lay outside the gene matches. CDR3 sequence: CATRQGQEQPQHF. The CDR3 DNA sequence: TGTGCCACCCGACAGGGGCAGGAACAGCCCCAGCATTTT.

This chain uses TRBV11-2 with TRBJ2-5; 10 bases map to TRBD2. The V and J ends lost 5 bases and 4 bases, in that order; junction bases with no gene match: 10. CDR1 is SGHAT, CDR2 FQNNGV, per germline. This CDR3 comprises 16 residues. The DNA of the CDR3 is TGTGCCAGCAGCGACCAGCGGGGGGGCCAGGTAGAGACCCAGTACTTC. It translates to CASSDQRGGQVETQYF.

V gene TRBV11-2 combines with J gene TRBJ1-5; D gene uncertain. The CDR3 loop spans 17 amino acids. The germline CDR1 and CDR2 sequences are SGHAT and FQNNGV. The V end was cut by 1 base, the J end by 4 bases, with 17 bases between. The CDR3 here is CASSLGGYFGGNQPQHF. The CDR3 DNA sequence: TGTGCCAGCAGCTTAGGCGGGTACTTCGGAGGGAATCAGCCCCAGCATTTT.

This clone was observed a single time. V usage is TRBV7-2 and J usage is TRBJ2-1; D is possibly TRBD1 (5 bases). V was trimmed by 3 bases and J by 2 bases, leaving 5 bases between them. This CDR3 spans 13 amino acids. Germline V lookup: CDR1 SGHTA, CDR2 FQGNSA. For the CDR3, the DNA is TGTGCCAGCAGCTTGACAGCCTACAATGAGCAGTTCTTC. Its protein product is CASSLTAYNEQFF. Based on the CDR3 plus reference TRBV7-2 and TRBJ2-1, the full variable domain is GAGVSQSPSNKVTEKGKDVELRCDPISGHTALYWYRQSLGQGLEFLIYFQGNSAPDKSGLPSDRFSAERTGGSVSTLTIQRTQQEDSAVYLCASSLTAYNEQFFGPGTRLTVL.